This T cell receptor beta chain was recovered during a study of T cell responses to AZD1222 COVID-19 vaccine. CDR1 is LNHDA and CDR2 is SQIVND in the germline V gene (reference sequence). The CDR3 totals 16 residues. Trimming removed 6 bases at V and 5 bases at J, with 22 bases between. Overall study results and limits: White British ancestry dominated among donors, who included more females, and clonal diversity was possibly underestimated. Vaccine-related CD4 TCRs covered spike, predominating at 160-218 and 743-854.

Points on this clone: Its antigen is currently unknown.

TCRdb keeps only in-frame clones here, not all; method: immunoSEQ multiplex PCR. The sample lists 140,000 to 150,000 clones, roughly 90% seen once, with more than 3% in the top ten. The starting material was peripheral blood, obtained 28 days after the second AZD1222 dose. The receptor's source is an adult who received the AZD1222 COVID-19 vaccine. The chain couples TRBV19 to TRBJ1-1, with D tentatively TRBD1 (5 bases). The CDR3: CASSSVNRQKGTEAFF. DNA of the CDR3: TGTGCCAGTAGCTCGGTGAACAGGCAAAAAGGAACTGAAGCTTTCTTT.